The clone carrying this TCR beta chain showed up many times. TCRdb re-analysed the RACE reads in MiXCR, keeping a single row per CDR3 protein. The sample has around 76,000 distinct CDR3 sequences, about 12% seen once. This specimen comes from a study of human T cells and chemical hapten exposure. The time point: patch test 1, 2 weeks after DPC sensitization. Treatment noted: therapeutic diphenylcyclopropenone sensitization with weekly scalp DPC. The total RNA was obtained from whole blood that was not fractionated. The sequence derives from a woman aged 55-70 years with alopecia areata. Some clones in this sample may be carry-over from other donors' samples. This material consisted of whole blood, taken in connection with sensitization to the hapten diphenylcyclopropenone (DPC).

CDR3 nucleotides: TGTGCCAGCCGGGACAGCTACACTGAAGCTTTCTTT. Its translation: CASRDSYTEAFF. This sequence joins TRBV6-2 or TRBV6-3 and TRBJ1-1; 7 bases align to TRBD1. Germline CDR1 MNHEY, CDR2 SVGEGT. The V segment lost 8 bases and the J segment 3 bases; nucleotides outside the gene matches: 3. CDR3 length: 12 amino acids.